A selection of T cell receptor beta chains follows, all from one sample in a study of cytomegalovirus exposure and HLA in healthy donors. Repertoires were generated with immunoSEQ multiplex PCR, while TCRdb's copy carries only in-frame clones and drops some. Among fewer than 200,000 clones listed, 80% were seen once. Sequencing input: PBMCs. All receptors derive from a human donor in good health. The CDR3 runs from the conserved cysteine through the conserved F or W. A D gene is named only where the DNA matches it firmly. Expanded clones are given a class, and other clones once, few, many or no size at all.

j_gene: TRBJ1-1
abundance: few
d_gene: .
v_gene: TRBV15
CDR3aa: CATSRGLFGGRTEAFF
CDR3nt: TGTGCCACCAGCAGAGGGCTGTTCGGGGGGAGGACTGAAGCTTTCTTT

j_gene: TRBJ1-2
abundance: .
d_gene: TRBD1
v_gene: TRBV7-2
CDR3aa: CASSLDPDRWRGYTF
CDR3nt: TGTGCCAGCAGCTTAGACCCGGACAGGTGGCGGGGCTACACCTTC

j_gene: TRBJ1-3
abundance: .
d_gene: .
v_gene: TRBV19
CDR3aa: CASSIVGAGRPGNTIYF
CDR3nt: TGTGCCAGTAGTATAGTAGGGGCAGGACGACCTGGAAACACCATATATTTT

j_gene: TRBJ2-3
abundance: .
d_gene: .
v_gene: TRBV10-3
CDR3aa: CAISEGVPDTQYF
CDR3nt: TGTGCCATCAGTGAAGGGGTCCCCGATACGCAGTATTTT

j_gene: TRBJ2-5
abundance: .
d_gene: .
v_gene: TRBV7-7
CDR3aa: CASSLDSQETQYF
CDR3nt: TGTGCTAGCAGTCTAGACTCACAAGAGACCCAGTACTTC

j_gene: TRBJ2-5
abundance: .
d_gene: .
v_gene: TRBV7-2
CDR3aa: CASSLDGSGSRETQYF
CDR3nt: TGTGCCAGCAGCTTAGATGGGAGTGGGAGTAGGGAGACCCAGTACTTC

j_gene: TRBJ2-7
abundance: .
d_gene: TRBD1
v_gene: TRBV5-1
CDR3aa: CASSGGTGARSYEQYF
CDR3nt: TGCGCCAGCAGCGGGGGTACAGGGGCGAGGTCCTACGAGCAGTACTTC

j_gene: TRBJ2-7
abundance: .
d_gene: .
v_gene: TRBV4-3
CDR3aa: CASSQDLLTVTYEQYF
CDR3nt: TGCGCCAGCAGCCAAGATTTGCTAACAGTCACCTACGAGCAGTACTTC

j_gene: TRBJ2-1
abundance: .
d_gene: .
v_gene: TRBV7-2
CDR3aa: CASSLQMSEQFF
CDR3nt: TGTGCCAGCAGCTTACAAATGAGTGAGCAGTTCTTC

j_gene: TRBJ2-5
abundance: .
d_gene: .
v_gene: TRBV13
CDR3aa: CASSASWETQYF
CDR3nt: TGTGCCAGCAGCGCGTCGTGGGAGACCCAGTACTTC

j_gene: TRBJ2-1
abundance: .
d_gene: TRBD1
v_gene: TRBV5-4
CDR3aa: CASRVNRGLYNEQFF
CDR3nt: TGTGCCAGCAGGGTTAACAGGGGGCTTTACAATGAGCAGTTCTTC

j_gene: TRBJ2-2
abundance: .
d_gene: TRBD1
v_gene: TRBV5-4
CDR3aa: CASSRQGAQTGELFF
CDR3nt: TGTGCCAGCAGTAGACAGGGGGCGCAAACCGGGGAGCTGTTTTTT

j_gene: TRBJ1-2
abundance: .
d_gene: .
v_gene: TRBV29-1
CDR3aa: CSAGREDGYTF
CDR3nt: TGCAGCGCGGGCAGGGAGGATGGCTACACCTTC

j_gene: TRBJ2-7
abundance: .
d_gene: .
v_gene: TRBV11-2
CDR3aa: CASSLENSEQYF
CDR3nt: TGTGCCAGCAGCTTAGAGAACAGCGAGCAGTACTTC

j_gene: TRBJ1-1
abundance: once
d_gene: .
v_gene: TRBV7-9
CDR3aa: CASSHSGNSNTEAFF
CDR3nt: TGTGCCAGCAGCCATTCGGGTAATTCGAACACTGAAGCTTTCTTT

j_gene: TRBJ2-7
abundance: .
d_gene: .
v_gene: TRBV7-2
CDR3aa: CASSLEGGGISYEQYF
CDR3nt: TGTGCCAGCAGCTTAGAGGGAGGGGGAATCTCCTACGAGCAGTACTTC

j_gene: TRBJ1-6
abundance: .
d_gene: TRBD1
v_gene: TRBV5-1
CDR3aa: CASRMRGQGSSNSPLHF
CDR3nt: TGCGCCAGCAGGATGCGGGGACAGGGATCTTCTAATTCACCCCTCCACTTT

j_gene: TRBJ2-7
abundance: .
d_gene: .
v_gene: TRBV19
CDR3aa: CASSPTPGSYEQYF
CDR3nt: TGTGCCAGTAGTCCTACTCCGGGCTCCTACGAGCAGTACTTC

j_gene: TRBJ2-3
abundance: .
d_gene: .
v_gene: TRBV7-9
CDR3aa: CASSLKGLHTDTQYF
CDR3nt: TGTGCCAGCAGCTTAAAGGGACTTCACACAGATACGCAGTATTTT

j_gene: TRBJ2-2
abundance: .
d_gene: TRBD1
v_gene: TRBV19
CDR3aa: CATTAPSGQQNTGELFF
CDR3nt: TGTGCCACCACAGCCCCGTCGGGACAGCAGAACACCGGGGAGCTGTTTTTT

j_gene: TRBJ2-3
abundance: .
d_gene: .
v_gene: TRBV4-2
CDR3aa: CASSQEGVVTDTQYF
CDR3nt: TGTGCCAGCAGCCAAGAGGGAGTAGTCACAGATACGCAGTATTTT

j_gene: TRBJ2-5
abundance: .
d_gene: TRBD2
v_gene: TRBV5-1
CDR3aa: CASSNSGGRGETQYF
CDR3nt: TGCGCCAGCAGCAATTCCGGGGGGAGGGGAGAGACCCAGTACTTC

j_gene: TRBJ2-3
abundance: .
d_gene: .
v_gene: TRBV5-8
CDR3aa: CASSRIAGSTDTQYF
CDR3nt: TGTGCCAGCAGCCGAATTGCGGGGAGCACAGATACGCAGTATTTT

j_gene: TRBJ1-4
abundance: .
d_gene: .
v_gene: TRBV6-6
CDR3aa: CASGRGGVNEKLFF
CDR3nt: TGTGCCAGCGGACGCGGGGGGGTTAATGAAAAACTGTTTTTT

j_gene: TRBJ1-2
abundance: .
d_gene: TRBD1
v_gene: TRBV7-9
CDR3aa: CASSGGGQGKYGYTF
CDR3nt: TGTGCCAGCAGCGGGGGAGGACAGGGCAAATATGGCTACACCTTC

j_gene: TRBJ2-1
abundance: .
d_gene: .
v_gene: TRBV7-8
CDR3aa: CASSLGQVRFF
CDR3nt: TGTGCCAGCAGCTTAGGACAGGTGCGGTTCTTC

j_gene: TRBJ2-1
abundance: .
d_gene: TRBD1
v_gene: TRBV19
CDR3aa: CASSPGGDYNEQFF
CDR3nt: TGTGCCAGTAGCCCAGGGGGAGACTACAATGAGCAGTTCTTC

j_gene: TRBJ2-7
abundance: .
d_gene: TRBD2
v_gene: TRBV7-2
CDR3aa: CASSQPGTSGLYEQYF
CDR3nt: TGTGCCAGCAGCCAGCCCGGGACTAGCGGCCTATACGAGCAGTACTTC

j_gene: TRBJ1-2
abundance: .
d_gene: TRBD1
v_gene: TRBV6-4
CDR3aa: CASRSTGGGYTF
CDR3nt: TGTGCCAGCAGGTCCACAGGGGGGGGCTACACCTTC

j_gene: TRBJ2-3
abundance: .
d_gene: .
v_gene: TRBV5-1
CDR3aa: CASSPTGGTDTQYF
CDR3nt: TGCGCCAGCAGCCCCACCGGTGGCACAGATACGCAGTATTTT

j_gene: TRBJ2-5
abundance: .
d_gene: .
v_gene: TRBV21-1
CDR3aa: CASSKTGEGAQYF
CDR3nt: TGTGCCAGCAGCAAGACAGGGGAAGGGGCCCAGTACTTC

j_gene: TRBJ2-3
abundance: few
d_gene: .
v_gene: TRBV5-1
CDR3aa: CASSPGQITDTQYF
CDR3nt: TGCGCCAGCAGCCCCGGACAGATAACAGATACGCAGTATTTT

j_gene: TRBJ1-2
abundance: .
d_gene: TRBD1
v_gene: TRBV5-1
CDR3aa: CASSYDGQGPNYGYTF
CDR3nt: TGCGCCAGCAGCTACGATGGACAGGGCCCTAACTATGGCTACACCTTC

j_gene: TRBJ2-7
abundance: .
d_gene: .
v_gene: TRBV6-6
CDR3aa: CASSYSLGPGEQYF
CDR3nt: TGTGCCAGCAGTTACTCCCTTGGGCCTGGAGAGCAGTACTTC

j_gene: TRBJ2-1
abundance: .
d_gene: TRBD2
v_gene: TRBV9
CDR3aa: CASSRGTSGGDNEQFF
CDR3nt: TGTGCCAGCAGCCGAGGGACTAGCGGGGGGGACAATGAGCAGTTCTTC

j_gene: TRBJ1-3
abundance: .
d_gene: .
v_gene: TRBV10-3
CDR3aa: CAIGTGDPGNTIYF
CDR3nt: TGTGCCATCGGAACAGGAGACCCTGGAAACACCATATATTTT

j_gene: TRBJ2-1
abundance: .
d_gene: .
v_gene: TRBV4-3
CDR3aa: CASSQDRSGSYNEQFF
CDR3nt: TGCGCCAGCAGCCAAGATCGGTCAGGGTCCTACAATGAGCAGTTCTTC

j_gene: TRBJ2-5
abundance: few
d_gene: TRBD2
v_gene: TRBV7-6
CDR3aa: CASMVRGDKETQYF
CDR3nt: TGTGCCAGCATGGTGCGGGGGGATAAAGAGACCCAGTACTTC

j_gene: TRBJ2-3
abundance: .
d_gene: .
v_gene: TRBV2
CDR3aa: CASSAMRTSTDTQYF
CDR3nt: TGTGCCAGCAGTGCCATGAGGACTAGCACAGATACGCAGTATTTT

j_gene: TRBJ1-1
abundance: .
d_gene: .
v_gene: TRBV7-2
CDR3aa: CASSLAHAEAFF
CDR3nt: TGTGCCAGCAGCTTGGCCCATGCTGAAGCTTTCTTT

j_gene: TRBJ1-6
abundance: .
d_gene: TRBD1
v_gene: TRBV19
CDR3aa: CATTGQGNSPLHF
CDR3nt: TGTGCCACTACAGGACAGGGGAATTCACCCCTCCACTTT

j_gene: TRBJ2-1
abundance: .
d_gene: TRBD2
v_gene: TRBV4-3
CDR3aa: CASSLSGGPYNEQFF
CDR3nt: TGCGCCAGCAGCCTAAGCGGGGGGCCCTACAATGAGCAGTTCTTC

j_gene: TRBJ1-4
abundance: .
d_gene: TRBD1
v_gene: TRBV18
CDR3aa: CASSTEQGTNEKLFF
CDR3nt: TGTGCCAGCTCAACAGAACAGGGGACTAATGAAAAACTGTTTTTT

j_gene: TRBJ1-1
abundance: .
d_gene: .
v_gene: TRBV5-5
CDR3aa: CASSFADMNTEAFF
CDR3nt: TGTGCCAGCAGCTTCGCGGACATGAACACTGAAGCTTTCTTT

j_gene: TRBJ2-3
abundance: once
d_gene: TRBD1
v_gene: TRBV2
CDR3aa: CATANTGGVSTDTQYF
CDR3nt: TGTGCCACCGCCAATACAGGGGGAGTAAGTACAGATACGCAGTATTTT

j_gene: TRBJ1-2
abundance: .
d_gene: .
v_gene: TRBV27
CDR3aa: CASSLGQDYGYTF
CDR3nt: TGTGCCAGCAGTTTAGGGCAGGACTATGGCTACACCTTC

j_gene: TRBJ2-3
abundance: .
d_gene: .
v_gene: TRBV2
CDR3aa: CASTRQVGSDTQYF
CDR3nt: TGTGCCAGCACGCGACAGGTTGGTTCAGATACGCAGTATTTT

j_gene: TRBJ2-5
abundance: once
d_gene: TRBD1
v_gene: TRBV2
CDR3aa: CAGGQGTETQYF
CDR3nt: TGTGCCGGCGGACAGGGGACGGAGACCCAGTACTTC